The TCR beta chain described here comes from a study of blood T cell repertoires in COVID-19. For the study at large: Acute and convalescent COVID-19 specimens originated in the United States, Italy and Spain. T cells, B-cell-depleted T cells, or PBMCs provided the cDNA or gDNA that served as material.

Germline CDR1 reads LGHNA; CDR2 reads YNFKEQ. V lost 3 bases to trimming and J lost 3 bases; unmatched junction nucleotides: 4. The CDR3 has 15 amino acids. Original processing methods: Estimated nucleated cell counts came from reference gene primer amplification. This table comes from immunoSEQ multiplex PCR, and its TCRdb copy is limited to in-frame clones, with some not included. That table supplies the V and J calls and clone size; D and trimming were determined from the DNA. The table lists fewer than 350,000 clones, approximately 86% of them singletons. This receptor was obtained from a man in his forties with active or convalescent COVID-19. The material sequenced was peripheral blood. The rearrangement joins TRBV4-2 to TRBJ1-5; 8 nucleotides line up with TRBD1. CDR3 nucleotide sequence: TGTGCCAGCAGCCATGGGGACAGGAACAATCAGCCCCAGCATTTT. Translation: CASSHGDRNNQPQHF.